This T cell receptor (beta chain) was found in a study of blood T cell repertoires in COVID-19. Whole-study context: The origin of the acute and convalescent COVID-19 samples was the United States, Italy and Spain. T cells, B-cell-depleted T cells, or PBMCs provided the cDNA or gDNA that served as material.

Repertoires were generated with immunoSEQ multiplex PCR, while TCRdb's copy carries only in-frame clones and drops some. The sample consists of just over 300,000 clones, approximately 90% of them appearing once. The ends were cut back, 6 bases at V and 1 base at J, with 6 bases in the middle. The germline CDR1 and CDR2 sequences are MNHEY and SVGAGI. The CDR3 covers 12 residues. What the recovered Cohort 3 donors had was two negative PCRs, clearance, or symptom resolution. This clonotype was sampled from a woman between 40 and 50 years old who had recovered from COVID-19. Sequencing was done on a sample of PBMCs or T cells enriched from blood (not recorded which). The chain couples TRBV6-5 to TRBJ2-5, with D tentatively TRBD2 (5 bases). The CDR3 sequence: CASSRGQETQYF. The CDR3 DNA reads as TGTGCCAGCAGCCGGGGCCAAGAGACCCAGTACTTC.